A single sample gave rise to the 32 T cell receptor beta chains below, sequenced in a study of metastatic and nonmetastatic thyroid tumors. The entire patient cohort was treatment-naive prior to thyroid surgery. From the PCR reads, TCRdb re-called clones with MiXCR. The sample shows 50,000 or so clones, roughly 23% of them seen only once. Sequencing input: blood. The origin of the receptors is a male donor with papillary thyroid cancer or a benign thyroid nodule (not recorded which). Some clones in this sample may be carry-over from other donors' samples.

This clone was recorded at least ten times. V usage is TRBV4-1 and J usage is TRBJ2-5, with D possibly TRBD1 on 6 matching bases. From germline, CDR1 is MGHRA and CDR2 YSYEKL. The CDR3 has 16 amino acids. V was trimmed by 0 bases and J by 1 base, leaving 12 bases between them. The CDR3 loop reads CASSQDLWGRQETQYF. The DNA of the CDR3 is TGCGCCAGCAGCCAAGATTTATGGGGGCGCCAAGAGACCCAGTACTTC.

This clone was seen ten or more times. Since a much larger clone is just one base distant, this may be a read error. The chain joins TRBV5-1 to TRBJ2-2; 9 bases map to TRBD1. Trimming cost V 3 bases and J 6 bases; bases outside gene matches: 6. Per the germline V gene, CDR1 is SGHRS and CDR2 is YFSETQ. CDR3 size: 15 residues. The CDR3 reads CASSSSTGGPGELFF. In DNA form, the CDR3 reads TGCGCCAGCAGCTCTTCTACAGGGGGCCCCGGGGAGCTGTTTTTT.

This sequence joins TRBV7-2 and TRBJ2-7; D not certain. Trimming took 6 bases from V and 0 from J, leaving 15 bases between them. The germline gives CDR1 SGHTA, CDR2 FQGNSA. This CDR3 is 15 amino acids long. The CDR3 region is CASSSFQLSSYEQYF. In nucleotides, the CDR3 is TGTGCCAGCAGTTCATTCCAGCTCAGCTCCTACGAGCAGTACTTC.

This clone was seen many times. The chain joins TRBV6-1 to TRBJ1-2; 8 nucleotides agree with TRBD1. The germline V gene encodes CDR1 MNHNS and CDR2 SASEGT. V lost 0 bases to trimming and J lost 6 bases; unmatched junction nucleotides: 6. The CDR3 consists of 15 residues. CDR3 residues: CASSEADRVLDGYTF. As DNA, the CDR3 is TGTGCCAGCAGTGAAGCGGACAGGGTATTGGATGGCTACACCTTC.

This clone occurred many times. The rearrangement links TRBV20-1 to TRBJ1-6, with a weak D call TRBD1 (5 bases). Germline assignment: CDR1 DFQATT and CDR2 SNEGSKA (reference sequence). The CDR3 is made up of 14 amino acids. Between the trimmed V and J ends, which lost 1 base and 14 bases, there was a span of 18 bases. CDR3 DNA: TGCAGTGCTAGAGTCGGGCAGGGATCGTTTTCCCTCCACTTT. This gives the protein CSARVGQGSFSLHF.

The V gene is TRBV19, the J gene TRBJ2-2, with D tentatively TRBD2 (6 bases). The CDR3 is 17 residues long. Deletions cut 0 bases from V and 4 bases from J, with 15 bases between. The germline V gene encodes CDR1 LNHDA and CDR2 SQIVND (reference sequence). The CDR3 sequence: CASSIDSREPGTGELFF. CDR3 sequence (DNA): TGTGCCAGTAGTATAGATTCCCGGGAGCCGGGCACCGGGGAGCTGTTTTTT.

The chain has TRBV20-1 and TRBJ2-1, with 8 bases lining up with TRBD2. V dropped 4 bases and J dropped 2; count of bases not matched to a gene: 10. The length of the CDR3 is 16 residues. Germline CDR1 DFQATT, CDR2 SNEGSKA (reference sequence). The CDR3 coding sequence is TGCAGTGCTAAACACGGAGGACTAGCCACCTACAATGAGCAGTTCTTC. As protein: CSAKHGGLATYNEQFF.

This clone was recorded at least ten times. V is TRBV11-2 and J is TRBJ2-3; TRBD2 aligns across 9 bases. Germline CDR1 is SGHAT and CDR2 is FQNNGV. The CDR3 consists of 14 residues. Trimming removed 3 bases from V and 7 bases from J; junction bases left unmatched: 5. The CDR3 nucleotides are TGTGCCAGCAGCTTCGGGACTAGCACGAATACGCAGTATTTT. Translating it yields CASSFGTSTNTQYF.

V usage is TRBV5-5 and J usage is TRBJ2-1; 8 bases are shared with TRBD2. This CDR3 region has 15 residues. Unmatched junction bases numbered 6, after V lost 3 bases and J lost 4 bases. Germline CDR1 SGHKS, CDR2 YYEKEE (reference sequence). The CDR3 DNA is TGTGCCAGCAGCTATATAGCGGGGCCGTACAATGAGCAGTTCTTC. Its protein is CASSYIAGPYNEQFF.

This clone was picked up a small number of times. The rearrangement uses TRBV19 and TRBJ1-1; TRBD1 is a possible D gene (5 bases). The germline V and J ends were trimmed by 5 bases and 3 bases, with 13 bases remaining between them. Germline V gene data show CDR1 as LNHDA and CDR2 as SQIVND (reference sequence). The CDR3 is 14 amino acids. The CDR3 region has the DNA TGTGCCAGTAGTTTTGACAGTTTGTACACTGAAGCTTTCTTT. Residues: CASSFDSLYTEAFF.

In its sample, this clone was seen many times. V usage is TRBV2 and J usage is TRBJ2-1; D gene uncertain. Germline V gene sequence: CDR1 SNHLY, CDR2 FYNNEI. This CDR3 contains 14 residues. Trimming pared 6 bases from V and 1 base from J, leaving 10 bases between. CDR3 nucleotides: TGTGCCAGCAGAGAGCGTGATTCCTACAATGAGCAGTTCTTC. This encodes CASRERDSYNEQFF.

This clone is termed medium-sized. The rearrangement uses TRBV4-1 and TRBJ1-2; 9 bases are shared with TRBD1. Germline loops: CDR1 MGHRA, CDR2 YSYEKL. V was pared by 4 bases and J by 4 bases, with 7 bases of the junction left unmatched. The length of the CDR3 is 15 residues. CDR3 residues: CASSPGQGLGYGYTF. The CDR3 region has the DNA TGCGCCAGCAGCCCGGGACAGGGTTTGGGCTATGGCTACACCTTC.

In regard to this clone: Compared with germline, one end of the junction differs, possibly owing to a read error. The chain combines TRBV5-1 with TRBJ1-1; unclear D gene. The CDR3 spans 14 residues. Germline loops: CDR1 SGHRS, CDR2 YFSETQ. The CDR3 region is CANSPLDLNTEAFF. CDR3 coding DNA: TGCGCCAACAGCCCGTTAGATTTGAACACTGAAGCTTTCTTT.

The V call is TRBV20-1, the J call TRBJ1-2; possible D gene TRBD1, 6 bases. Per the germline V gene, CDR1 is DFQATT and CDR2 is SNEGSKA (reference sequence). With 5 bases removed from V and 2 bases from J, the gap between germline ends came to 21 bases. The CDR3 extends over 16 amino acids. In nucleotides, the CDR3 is TGCAGTGCTCCGCGACAGGCCCGAGGGGTAAACTATGGCTACACCTTC. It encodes CSAPRQARGVNYGYTF.

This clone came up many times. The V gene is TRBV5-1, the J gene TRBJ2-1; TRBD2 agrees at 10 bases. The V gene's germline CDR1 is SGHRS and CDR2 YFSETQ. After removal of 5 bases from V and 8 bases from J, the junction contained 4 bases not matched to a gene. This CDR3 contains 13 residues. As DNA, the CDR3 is TGCGCCAGCAGAGCGGGGGGGAGCGATGAGCAGTTCTTC. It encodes CASRAGGSDEQFF.

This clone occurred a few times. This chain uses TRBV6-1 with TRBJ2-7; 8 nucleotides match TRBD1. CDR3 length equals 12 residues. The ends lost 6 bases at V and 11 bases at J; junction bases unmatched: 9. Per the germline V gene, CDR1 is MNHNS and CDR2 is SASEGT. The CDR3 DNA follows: TGTGCCAGCAGCCCAGGGAGGACAGGGAAGTACTTC. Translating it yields CASSPGRTGKYF.

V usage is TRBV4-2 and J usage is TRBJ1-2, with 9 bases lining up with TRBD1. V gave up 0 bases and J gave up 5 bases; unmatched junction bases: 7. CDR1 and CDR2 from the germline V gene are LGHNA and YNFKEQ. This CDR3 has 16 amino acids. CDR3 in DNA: TGTGCCAGCAGCCAAGAAACCGGGACAGGGATATATGGCTACACCTTC. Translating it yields CASSQETGTGIYGYTF.

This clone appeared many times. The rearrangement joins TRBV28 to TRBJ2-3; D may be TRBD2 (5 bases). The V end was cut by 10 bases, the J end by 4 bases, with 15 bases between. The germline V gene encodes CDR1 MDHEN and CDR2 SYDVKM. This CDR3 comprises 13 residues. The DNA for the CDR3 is TGTGCCACCGGGGAGACATTAGCAGATACGCAGTATTTT. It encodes CATGETLADTQYF.

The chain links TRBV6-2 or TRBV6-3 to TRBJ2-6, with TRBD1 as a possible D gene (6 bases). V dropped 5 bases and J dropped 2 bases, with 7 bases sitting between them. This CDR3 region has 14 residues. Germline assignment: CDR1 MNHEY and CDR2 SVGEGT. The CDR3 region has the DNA TGTGCCAGCAGTAGGGACACTGGGGCCAACGTCCTGACTTTC. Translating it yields CASSRDTGANVLTF.

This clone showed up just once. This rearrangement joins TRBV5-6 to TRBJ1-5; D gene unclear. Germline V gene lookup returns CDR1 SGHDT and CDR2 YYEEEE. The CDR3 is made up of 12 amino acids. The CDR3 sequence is CSSSSRYQPQHF. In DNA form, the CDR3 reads TGTTCAAGCAGCTCCCGTTATCAGCCCCAGCATTTT.

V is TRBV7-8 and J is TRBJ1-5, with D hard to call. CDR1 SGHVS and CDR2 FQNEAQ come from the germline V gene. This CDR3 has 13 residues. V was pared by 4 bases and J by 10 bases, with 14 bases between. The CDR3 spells CASSYPETGPQHF. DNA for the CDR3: TGTGCCAGCAGCTACCCAGAGACGGGACCCCAGCATTTT.

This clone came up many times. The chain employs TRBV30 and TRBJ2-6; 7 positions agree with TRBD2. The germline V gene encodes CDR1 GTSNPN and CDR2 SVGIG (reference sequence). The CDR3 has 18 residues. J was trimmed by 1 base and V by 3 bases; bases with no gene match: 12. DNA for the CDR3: TGTGCCTGGAGCCGGGGGGTCCAACGGATATCTGGGGCCAACGTCCTGACTTTC. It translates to CAWSRGVQRISGANVLTF.

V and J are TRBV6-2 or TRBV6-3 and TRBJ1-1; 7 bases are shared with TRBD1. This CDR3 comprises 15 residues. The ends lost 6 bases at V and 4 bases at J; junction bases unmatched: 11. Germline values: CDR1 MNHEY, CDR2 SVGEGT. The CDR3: CASSTVGRGSTEAFF. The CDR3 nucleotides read TGTGCCAGCAGCACGGTGGGCAGGGGGAGCACTGAAGCTTTCTTT.

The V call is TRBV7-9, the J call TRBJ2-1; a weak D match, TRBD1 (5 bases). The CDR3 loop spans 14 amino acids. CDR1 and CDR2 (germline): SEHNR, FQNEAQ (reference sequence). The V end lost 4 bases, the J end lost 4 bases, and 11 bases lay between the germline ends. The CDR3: CASSSGHVYNEQFF. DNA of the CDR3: TGTGCCAGCAGCTCTGGACATGTATACAATGAGCAGTTCTTC.

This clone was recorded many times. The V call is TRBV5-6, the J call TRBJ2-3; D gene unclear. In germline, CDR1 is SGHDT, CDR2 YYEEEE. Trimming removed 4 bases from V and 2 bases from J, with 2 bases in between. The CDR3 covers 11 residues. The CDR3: CASSLTDTQYF. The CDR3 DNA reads TGTGCCAGCAGCCTCACAGATACGCAGTATTTT.

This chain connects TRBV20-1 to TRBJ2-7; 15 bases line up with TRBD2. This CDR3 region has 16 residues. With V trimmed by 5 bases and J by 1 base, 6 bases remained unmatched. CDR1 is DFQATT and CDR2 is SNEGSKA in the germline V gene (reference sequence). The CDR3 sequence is CSARTSGRAWSYEQYF. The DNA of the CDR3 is TGCAGTGCTCGGACTAGCGGGAGGGCCTGGTCCTACGAGCAGTACTTC.

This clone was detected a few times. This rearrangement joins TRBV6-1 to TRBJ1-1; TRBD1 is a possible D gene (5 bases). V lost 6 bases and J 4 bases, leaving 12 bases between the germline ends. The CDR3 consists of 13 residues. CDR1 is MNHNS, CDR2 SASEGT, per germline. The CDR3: CASSVARGTEAFF. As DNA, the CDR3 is TGTGCCAGCAGCGTGGCGAGGGGCACTGAAGCTTTCTTT.

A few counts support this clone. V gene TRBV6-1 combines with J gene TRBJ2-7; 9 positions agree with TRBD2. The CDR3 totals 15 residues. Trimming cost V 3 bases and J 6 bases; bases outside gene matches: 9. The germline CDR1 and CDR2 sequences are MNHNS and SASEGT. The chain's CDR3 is CASSEEAGGPGEQYF. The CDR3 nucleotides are TGTGCCAGCAGTGAGGAGGCGGGAGGGCCAGGCGAGCAGTACTTC.

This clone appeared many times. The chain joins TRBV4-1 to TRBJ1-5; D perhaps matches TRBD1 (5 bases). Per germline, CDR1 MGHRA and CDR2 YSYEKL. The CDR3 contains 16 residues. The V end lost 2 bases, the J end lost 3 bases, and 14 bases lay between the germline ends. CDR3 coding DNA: TGCGCCAGCAGCCAACCGGGTAGGGGTAACAATCAGCCCCAGCATTTT. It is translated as CASSQPGRGNNQPQHF.

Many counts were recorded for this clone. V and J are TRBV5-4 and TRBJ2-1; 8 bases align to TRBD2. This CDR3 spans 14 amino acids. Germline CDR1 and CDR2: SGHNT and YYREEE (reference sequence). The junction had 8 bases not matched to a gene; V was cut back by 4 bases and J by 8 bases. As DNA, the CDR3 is TGTGCCAGCAGCCCTCCGATAGCGGGGTATGAGCAGTTCTTC. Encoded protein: CASSPPIAGYEQFF.

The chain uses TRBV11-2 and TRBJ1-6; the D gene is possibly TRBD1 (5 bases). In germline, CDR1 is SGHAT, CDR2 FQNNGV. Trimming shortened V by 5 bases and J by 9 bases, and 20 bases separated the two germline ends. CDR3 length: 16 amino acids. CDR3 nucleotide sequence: TGTGCCAGCAGCGAAGAGTCGCCAGGGATTGGTTCACCCCTCCACTTT. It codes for CASSEESPGIGSPLHF.

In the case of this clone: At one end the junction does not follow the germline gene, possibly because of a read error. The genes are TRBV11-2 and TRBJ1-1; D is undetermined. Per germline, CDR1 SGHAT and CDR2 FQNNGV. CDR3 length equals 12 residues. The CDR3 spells CASKTVRSEGFF. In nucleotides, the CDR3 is TGTGCCAGTAAAACTGTGAGGAGTGAAGGTTTCTTT.